Listed below are T cell receptor beta chains from one sample, sequenced in a study of CD8+CD57+ T cells in acquired aplastic anemia. Via MiXCR, TCRdb re-called the reads, giving one row per CDR3 protein. Counted here are 150,000 to 200,000 distinct CDR3 sequences, around 52% occurring once; the ten biggest clones make up about 30%. What was sequenced was sorted CD4+, CD8+, or CD8+CD57+ T cells (not recorded which) from PBMCs. The receptors derive from a human donor with aplastic anemia. The CDR3 runs from the conserved cysteine through the conserved F or W. The D gene is left open where the match is weak. Rows may omit the clone size; those that give it use once, few, many or a size class.

J gene: TRBJ2-7; D gene: TRBD1; V gene: TRBV7-9; clone size: NA; CDR3 protein: CASGTGRDEQYF; CDR3 DNA: TGTGCCAGCGGGACAGGAAGGGACGAGCAGTACTTC
J gene: TRBJ2-1; D gene: NA; V gene: TRBV9; clone size: NA; CDR3 protein: CASSVAISYNEQFF; CDR3 DNA: TGTGCCAGCAGCGTAGCTATCTCCTACAATGAGCAGTTCTTC
J gene: TRBJ1-1; D gene: TRBD1; V gene: TRBV30; clone size: NA; CDR3 protein: CAWSVHRGQEAFF; CDR3 DNA: TGTGCCTGGAGTGTACACAGGGGTCAGGAAGCTTTCTTT
J gene: TRBJ2-5; D gene: NA; V gene: TRBV2; clone size: NA; CDR3 protein: CASSEGYGETQYF; CDR3 DNA: TGTGCCAGCAGTGAAGGCTACGGAGAGACCCAGTACTTC
J gene: TRBJ1-1; D gene: NA; V gene: TRBV7-6; clone size: many; CDR3 protein: CASSLGSEAFF; CDR3 DNA: TGTGCCAGCAGCTTAGGGTCTGAAGCTTTCTTT
J gene: TRBJ2-2; D gene: NA; V gene: TRBV2; clone size: NA; CDR3 protein: CASRATGGAGELFF; CDR3 DNA: TGTGCCAGCAGAGCTACAGGGGGGGCCGGGGAGCTGTTTTTT
J gene: TRBJ2-7; D gene: TRBD1; V gene: TRBV6-1; clone size: NA; CDR3 protein: CAIKATGDKEQYF; CDR3 DNA: TGTGCCATCAAGGCGACAGGGGACAAGGAGCAGTACTTC
J gene: TRBJ2-5; D gene: NA; V gene: TRBV9; clone size: NA; CDR3 protein: CASSVLVGETQYF; CDR3 DNA: TGTGCCAGCAGCGTATTAGTAGGGGAGACCCAGTACTTC
J gene: TRBJ2-1; D gene: NA; V gene: TRBV7-2; clone size: NA; CDR3 protein: CASSLSPVDYEQFF; CDR3 DNA: TGTGCCAGCAGCTTAAGCCCCGTAGACTACGAGCAGTTCTTC
J gene: TRBJ1-2; D gene: NA; V gene: TRBV10-3; clone size: NA; CDR3 protein: CAIGRGGTPDGCTF; CDR3 DNA: TGTGCCATCGGAAGAGGGGGGACTCCTGATGGCTGCACCTTC
J gene: TRBJ1-6; D gene: NA; V gene: TRBV25-1; clone size: NA; CDR3 protein: CASSAPRGDGNSPLHF; CDR3 DNA: TGTGCCAGCAGTGCCCCGAGGGGGGACGGGAATTCACCCCTCCACTTT
J gene: TRBJ2-7; D gene: NA; V gene: TRBV10-3; clone size: NA; CDR3 protein: CAISLGEGGTYEQYF; CDR3 DNA: TGTGCCATCAGCCTCGGGGAGGGGGGTACCTACGAGCAGTACTTC
J gene: TRBJ2-1; D gene: NA; V gene: TRBV6-4; clone size: NA; CDR3 protein: CASMIRRREYNEQFF; CDR3 DNA: TGTGCCAGCATGATCCGCCGGAGGGAGTACAATGAGCAGTTCTTC
J gene: TRBJ1-6; D gene: NA; V gene: TRBV19; clone size: many; CDR3 protein: CASSTDRPLHF; CDR3 DNA: TGTGCCAGTAGTACCGACCGACCCCTCCACTTT
J gene: TRBJ1-1; D gene: NA; V gene: TRBV25-1; clone size: NA; CDR3 protein: CASSVGRGVTEAFF; CDR3 DNA: TGTGCCAGCAGCGTGGGGAGGGGAGTCACTGAAGCTTTCTTT
J gene: TRBJ2-3; D gene: TRBD2; V gene: TRBV12-3/TRBV12-4; clone size: NA; CDR3 protein: CASSSRAGGDTQYF; CDR3 DNA: TGTGCCAGCAGTTCCCGAGCGGGGGGAGATACGCAGTATTTT
J gene: TRBJ1-5; D gene: NA; V gene: TRBV7-9; clone size: NA; CDR3 protein: CTSSLAQDQPQHF; CDR3 DNA: TGTACCAGCAGCTTAGCACAGGATCAGCCCCAGCATTTT
J gene: TRBJ1-3; D gene: NA; V gene: TRBV29-1; clone size: NA; CDR3 protein: CSVQSGVSGNTIYF; CDR3 DNA: TGCAGCGTTCAATCGGGGGTCTCTGGAAACACCATATATTTT
J gene: TRBJ1-2; D gene: TRBD1; V gene: TRBV19; clone size: many; CDR3 protein: CASSIVGQLNGYTF; CDR3 DNA: TGTGCCAGTAGTATAGTGGGACAGCTGAATGGCTACACCTTC
J gene: TRBJ2-1; D gene: TRBD2; V gene: TRBV13; clone size: NA; CDR3 protein: CASSSTGTSGSYEQFF; CDR3 DNA: TGTGCCAGCAGCTCAACCGGGACTAGCGGGAGTTATGAGCAGTTCTTC
J gene: TRBJ1-2; D gene: TRBD1; V gene: TRBV24-1; clone size: few; CDR3 protein: CATSDGTAYGYTF; CDR3 DNA: TGTGCCACCAGTGATGGGACAGCCTATGGCTACACCTTC
J gene: TRBJ2-7; D gene: NA; V gene: TRBV2; clone size: many; CDR3 protein: CASSEGEQYF; CDR3 DNA: TGTGCCAGCAGTGAAGGAGAGCAGTACTTC
J gene: TRBJ2-7; D gene: TRBD2; V gene: TRBV5-4; clone size: NA; CDR3 protein: CASSLKVQGTSGGPSYEQYF; CDR3 DNA: TGTGCCAGCAGCTTGAAGGTTCAAGGGACTAGCGGGGGACCCTCCTACGAGCAGTACTTC